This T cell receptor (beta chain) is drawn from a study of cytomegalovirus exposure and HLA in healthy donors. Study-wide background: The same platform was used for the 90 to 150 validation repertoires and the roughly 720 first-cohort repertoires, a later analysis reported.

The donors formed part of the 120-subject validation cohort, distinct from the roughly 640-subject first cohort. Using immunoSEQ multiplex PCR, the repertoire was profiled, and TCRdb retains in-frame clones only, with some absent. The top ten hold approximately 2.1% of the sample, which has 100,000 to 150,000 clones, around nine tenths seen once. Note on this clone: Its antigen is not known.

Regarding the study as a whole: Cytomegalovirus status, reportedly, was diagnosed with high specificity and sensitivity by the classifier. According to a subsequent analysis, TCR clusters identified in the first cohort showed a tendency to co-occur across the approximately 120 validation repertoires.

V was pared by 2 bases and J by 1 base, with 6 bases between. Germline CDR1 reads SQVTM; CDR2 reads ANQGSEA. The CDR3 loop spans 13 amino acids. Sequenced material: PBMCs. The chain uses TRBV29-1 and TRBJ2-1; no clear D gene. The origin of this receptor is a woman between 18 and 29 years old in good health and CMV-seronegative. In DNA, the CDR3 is TGCAGCGTTGAATTGAGGTCCTACAATGAGCAGTTCTTC. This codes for CSVELRSYNEQFF.